The 27 T cell receptor beta chains below all came from one sample that was sequenced in a study of shared clonotypes between healthy human individuals. Some clones are missing from TCRdb's copy, which holds only in-frame ones; the method was immunoSEQ multiplex PCR. The sample includes 740,000 or so clones, 73% of them seen just once. Sequencing was done on a sample of memory CD4+ T cells sorted from blood. Noted subset: CD45RA-negative fraction. The receptor source for this set is a woman in her twenties or thirties in good health.

The chain employs TRBV5-8 and TRBJ2-6; TRBD2 might be the D (7 bases). V dropped 4 bases and J dropped 4 bases, with 15 bases sitting between them. Germline V gene data show CDR1 as SGHTS and CDR2 as YDEGEE. The CDR3 covers 16 residues. The CDR3 here is CASSLWGGTGANVLTF. The CDR3 DNA sequence: TGTGCCAGCAGCCTTTGGGGGGGGACAGGGGCCAACGTCCTGACTTTC.

Note on this clone: The same CDR3 is also encoded by other DNA sequences in this sample. The chain is built from TRBV7-2 and TRBJ2-6; 7 nucleotides agree with TRBD1. The germline CDR1 and CDR2 sequences are SGHTA and FQGNSA. The CDR3 is made up of 15 amino acids. The J segment lost 2 bases and the V segment lost 4 bases, leaving 2 bases of the junction unmatched. CDR3 residues: CASSSQGAGANVLTF. The CDR3 bases are TGTGCCAGCAGCTCCCAGGGGGCTGGGGCCAACGTCCTGACTTTC.

This clone was recorded once. The chain links TRBV5-1 to TRBJ2-6; D unclear. Germline CDR1 and CDR2: SGHRS and YFSETQ. V lost 6 bases and J 0 bases, leaving 4 bases between the germline ends. CDR3 length: 13 residues. CDR3 sequence: CASKTSGANVLTF. The CDR3 DNA reads TGCGCCAGCAAGACCTCTGGGGCCAACGTCCTGACTTTC.

The chain carries TRBV5-1 and TRBJ2-1, with D possibly called TRBD1 or TRBD2 (5 bases each). The CDR3 has 16 residues. In germline, CDR1 is SGHRS, CDR2 YFSETQ. V was clipped by 4 bases and J by 4 bases, with 18 bases between them. The CDR3, as DNA: TGCGCCAGCAGCCCGAAAACTACCGGGACGTACAATGAGCAGTTCTTC. It is translated as CASSPKTTGTYNEQFF.

In regard to this clone: The sample carries other DNA sequences with the same CDR3. V is TRBV5-1 and J is TRBJ1-1; 7 nucleotides align to TRBD1. Germline CDR1 and CDR2: SGHRS and YFSETQ. V lost 0 bases, J lost 5 bases, and 4 bases stayed unmatched. This CDR3 region has 14 residues. As DNA, the CDR3 is TGCGCCAGCAGCTTGGGACAGGGAAGGACTGAAGCTTTCTTT. Amino acid sequence: CASSLGQGRTEAFF.

This clone has just a few counts. The J gene is TRBJ1-1, the V gene TRBV4-2; D may be TRBD1 (6 bases). Germline V CDR1 and CDR2: LGHNA, YNFKEQ. This CDR3 is built from 15 residues. V was shortened by 3 bases and J by 4 bases, with 15 bases between the two germline ends. CDR3 loop: CASSQRLTGFTEAFF. CDR3 in DNA: TGTGCCAGCAGCCAGCGACTTACAGGGTTCACTGAAGCTTTCTTT.

The V call is TRBV5-8, the J call TRBJ2-5; D is unresolved. Germline values: CDR1 SGHTS, CDR2 YDEGEE. This CDR3 has 13 residues. V dropped 2 bases and J dropped 5 bases, with 10 bases sitting between them. The CDR3 reads CASSLRNVETQYF. Written as DNA, the CDR3 is TGTGCCAGCAGCTTAAGGAATGTGGAGACCCAGTACTTC.

The chain employs TRBV10-2 and TRBJ2-7, with 7 bases that match TRBD1. Germline trimming cut 10 bases from V and 0 bases from J; bases unmatched to any gene: 6. The CDR3 runs 13 residues. Germline V gene sequence: CDR1 WSHSY, CDR2 SAAADI. For the CDR3, the DNA is TGCGCCACTTGGGACAGAGACTCCTACGAGCAGTACTTC. Its protein is CATWDRDSYEQYF.

The chain recombines TRBV27 with TRBJ1-1, with D perhaps matching TRBD1 (5 bases). Germline values: CDR1 MNHEY, CDR2 SMNVEV (reference sequence). V lost 4 bases and J lost 5, with 14 bases in between. This CDR3 has 14 residues. The CDR3: CASSSAGMETEAFF. CDR3 in DNA: TGTGCCAGCAGTTCGGCAGGGATGGAGACTGAAGCTTTCTTT.

The chain carries TRBV29-1 and TRBJ1-3; D unclear. The CDR3 spans 12 residues. V lost 7 bases, J lost 0 bases, and 7 bases lay in between. The V gene's germline CDR1 is SQVTM and CDR2 ANQGSEA. The CDR3 reads CSAESSGNTIYF. The CDR3 DNA reads TGCAGCGCCGAGAGCTCTGGAAACACCATATATTTT.

This chain links TRBV5-1 with TRBJ2-7; 9 bases agree with TRBD2. This CDR3 contains 14 residues. Germline V gene data show CDR1 as SGHRS and CDR2 as YFSETQ. Trimming took 2 bases from V and 3 from J; bases not matched to a gene: 3. CDR3 nucleotide sequence: TGCGCCAGCAGCTTAGGCGGGAGGGTCTACGAGCAGTACTTC. This sequence encodes CASSLGGRVYEQYF.

V and J are TRBV28 and TRBJ1-2; tentative D call: TRBD1 (6 bases). The CDR3 contains 12 residues. Per germline, CDR1 MDHEN and CDR2 SYDVKM. V was trimmed by 6 bases and J by 8 bases, leaving 13 bases between them. The CDR3 bases are TGTGCCAGCAGCGTACAGGGAGTCGGCTACACCTTC. This sequence encodes CASSVQGVGYTF.

The chain employs TRBV6-1 and TRBJ2-3; possibly TRBD1 or TRBD2 for D (5 bases each). With 0 bases removed from V and 9 bases from J, the gap between germline ends came to 7 bases. From germline, CDR1 is MNHNS and CDR2 SASEGT. This CDR3 spans 12 amino acids. As DNA, the CDR3 is TGTGCCAGCAGTGAAGCGGGACCCACGCAGTATTTT. Translating it yields CASSEAGPTQYF.

The V gene is TRBV6-6, the J gene TRBJ1-5, with a possible D match to TRBD1 (5 bases). CDR3 size: 15 residues. Germline CDR1 reads MNHNY; CDR2 reads SVGAGI (reference sequence). V lost 2 bases and J lost 5, with 13 bases in between. Here the CDR3 reads CASSYGAGRDQPQHF. The CDR3 DNA is TGTGCCAGCAGTTACGGGGCAGGGCGGGATCAGCCCCAGCATTTT.

CDR3 loop: CASSSATGRGKAFF. CDR3 DNA: TGTGCCAGTAGCTCCGCAACCGGGAGAGGAAAGGCTTTCTTT. V and J are TRBV19 and TRBJ1-1; no firm D call. The germline CDR1 and CDR2 sequences are LNHDA and SQIVND (reference sequence). V lost 6 bases, J lost 11 bases, and 22 bases lay in between. The CDR3 contains 14 residues.

This chain links TRBV28 with TRBJ2-2, with TRBD2 as a possible D gene (6 bases). V lost 8 bases and J 4 bases, leaving 14 bases between the germline ends. Per the germline V gene, CDR1 is MDHEN and CDR2 is SYDVKM. There are 14 residues in the CDR3. CDR3 nucleotide sequence: TGTGCCAGCTCTCCGGGACTTTCCACCGGGGAGCTGTTTTTT. It translates to CASSPGLSTGELFF.

V gene TRBV6-5 combines with J gene TRBJ1-2; tentative D call: TRBD1 (5 bases). V gave up 8 bases and J gave up 8 bases, with 15 bases separating them. The length of the CDR3 is 12 residues. Looked up from germline, CDR1 is MNHEY and CDR2 is SVGAGI. CDR3 DNA sequence: TGTGCCAGCCAGGGTCGGGGTAGAGGCTACACCTTC. Its translation: CASQGRGRGYTF.

The CDR3 bases are TGTGCCAGCAGTTCCCGATGGAACACCGGGGAGCTGTTTTTT. It codes for CASSSRWNTGELFF. The chain joins TRBV6-6 to TRBJ2-2; no clear D. This CDR3 has 14 amino acids. Germline V gives CDR1 MNHNY, CDR2 SVGAGI (reference sequence). Trimming took off 4 bases at V and 1 base at J, with 7 bases between the two ends.

The chain couples TRBV27 to TRBJ2-5, with a weak D call TRBD1 (5 bases). The CDR3 has 15 amino acids. Deletions cut 6 bases from V and 1 base from J, with 15 bases between. The germline CDR1 and CDR2 sequences are MNHEY and SMNVEV (reference sequence). CDR3 nucleotide sequence: TGTGCCAGCAGCTTAGGGGCAGGACCCCAAGAGACCCAGTACTTC. Protein sequence: CASSLGAGPQETQYF.

The J gene is TRBJ1-2, the V gene TRBV28; D is possibly TRBD1 (5 bases). In germline, CDR1 is MDHEN, CDR2 SYDVKM. The CDR3 spans 12 residues. V was clipped by 6 bases and J by 5 bases, with 10 bases between them. CDR3 region: CASRSTGYGYTF. CDR3 nucleotides: TGTGCCAGCAGGTCAACAGGATATGGCTACACCTTC.

This clone has a single count. The chain employs TRBV28 and TRBJ1-2; D is undetermined. The germline gives CDR1 MDHEN, CDR2 SYDVKM. This CDR3 comprises 14 residues. The V and J ends lost 5 bases and 4 bases respectively, with 14 bases between them. CDR3 DNA: TGTGCCAGCAGTCCCCCAGACGGATCCTATGGCTACACCTTC. Encoded protein: CASSPPDGSYGYTF.

This clone showed up just a few times. The rearrangement links TRBV9 to TRBJ1-1; 8 bases are a match to TRBD1. V was clipped by 3 bases and J by 3 bases; unmatched bases: 7. Germline lookup yields CDR1 SGDLS and CDR2 YYNGEE. The CDR3 spans 15 residues. CDR3 residues: CASSDRTGRDTEAFF. The DNA of the CDR3 is TGTGCCAGCAGCGATCGGACAGGGAGGGACACTGAAGCTTTCTTT. Full variable domain (remainder filled in from reference TRBV9 and TRBJ1-1): DSGVTQTPKHLITATGQRVTLRCSPRSGDLSVYWYQQSLDQGLQFLIQYYNGEERAKGNILERFSAQQFPDLHSELNLSSLELGDSALYFCASSDRTGRDTEAFFGQGTRLTVV.

This clone has a count of ten or more. V usage is TRBV11-2 and J usage is TRBJ2-1; TRBD2 matches 8 bases. V trimming: 4 bases; J trimming: 2 bases; junction bases outside the gene matches: 10. The germline V gene encodes CDR1 SGHAT and CDR2 FQNNGV. This CDR3 is 17 amino acids long. CDR3 loop: CASSWVLAGHTYNEQFF. CDR3 bases: TGTGCCAGCAGCTGGGTCTTAGCGGGACACACCTACAATGAGCAGTTCTTC.

The gene calls are TRBV18 and TRBJ2-5, with 8 bases lining up with TRBD2. Germline V CDR1 and CDR2: KGHSH, LQKENI. The CDR3 is 14 residues long. The ends lost 3 bases at V and 3 bases at J; junction bases unmatched: 3. As DNA, the CDR3 is TGTGCCAGCTCACCCGGGACTAGTAAAGAGACCCAGTACTTC. Encoded protein: CASSPGTSKETQYF.

Of note for this clone: Other nucleotide sequences in the sample specify the same CDR3. The chain employs TRBV15 and TRBJ1-2, with D possibly being TRBD1 (5 bases). CDR1 and CDR2 from the germline V gene are LNHNV and YYDKDF (reference sequence). The CDR3 loop spans 14 amino acids. V lost 0 bases and J lost 4, with 9 bases in between. This CDR3 is CATSRDRDGYGYTF. In DNA, the CDR3 is TGTGCCACCAGCAGAGATCGGGACGGCTATGGCTACACCTTC.

The chain couples TRBV27 to TRBJ1-1; TRBD1 aligns across 10 bases. Germline V gene sequence: CDR1 MNHEY, CDR2 SMNVEV (reference sequence). The CDR3 has 14 residues. Trimming took 5 bases from V and 5 from J; bases not matched to a gene: 5. The CDR3, as DNA: TGTGCCAGCAGTAGTGGACAGGGGGGGACTGAAGCTTTCTTT. It codes for CASSSGQGGTEAFF.

The chain couples TRBV5-1 to TRBJ2-3; 9 positions match TRBD1. This CDR3 region has 16 residues. After removal of 4 bases from V and 3 bases from J, the junction contained 9 bases not matched to a gene. Germline V gene data show CDR1 as SGHRS and CDR2 as YFSETQ. CDR3 sequence: CASSHQPGTGTDTQYF. In nucleotides, the CDR3 is TGCGCCAGCAGCCATCAGCCCGGGACAGGGACAGATACGCAGTATTTT.